Listed here are 10 T cell receptor beta chains from one sample, sequenced in a study of cytomegalovirus exposure and HLA in healthy donors (dated by TCRdb to about 2017). The receptor library was made with the immunoSEQ multiplex PCR assay. The multiplex PCR relied on a mix of 60 forward primers for TCR Vbeta segments and 13 reverse primers for TCR Jbeta segments. This is the immuneACCESS table as TCRdb keeps it, with only in-frame sequences that have V and J called. A part of the clones is gone; compared with another copy, unresolved V genes explain less than half, and the rest is unexplained. This sample is represented by some 160,000 clones; roughly 84% of them were singletons. The ten largest make up approximately 2.7% of the sample. The sample comprised PBMCs. The receptors derive from a boy between 2 and 10 years old in good health and CMV-seronegative.

This clone appeared a few times. V gene TRBV19 combines with J gene TRBJ2-7; D is unresolved. The CDR3 loop spans 15 amino acids. Trimming removed 6 bases from V and 0 bases from J, with 15 bases in between. CDR1 and CDR2 from the germline V gene are LNHDA and SQIVND (reference sequence). The CDR3, as DNA: TGTGCCAGTAGCCCCATCGGAGCCGGCTCCTACGAGCAGTACTTC. Translation: CASSPIGAGSYEQYF.

This clone has a handful of counts. The DNA for the CDR3 is TGTGCCAGCAGCTTGGTCCCAGGGCGAATTTCACCCCTCCACTTT. Amino acid sequence: CASSLVPGRISPLHF. The chain uses TRBV5-8 and TRBJ1-6, with D perhaps TRBD1 (5 bases). The CDR3 extends over 15 amino acids. Germline CDR1 reads SGHTS; CDR2 reads YDEGEE. V was pared by 0 bases and J by 9 bases, with 13 bases between.

This sequence joins TRBV14 and TRBJ2-3; 7 bases are a match to TRBD1. CDR1 and CDR2 from the germline V gene are SGHDN and FVKESK. V was clipped by 2 bases and J by 2 bases; unmatched bases: 16. The CDR3 is 19 residues long. CDR3 bases: TGTGCCAGCAGCCAACTTTTTATCACGTACAGGGGAATCACAGATACGCAGTATTTT. It yields the protein CASSQLFITYRGITDTQYF.

This clone was recorded only once. The rearrangement joins TRBV25-1 to TRBJ1-1; 10 bases align to TRBD1. Germline V gene sequence: CDR1 MGHDK, CDR2 SYGVNS. There are 12 residues in the CDR3. Trimming took 8 bases from V and 11 from J; bases not matched to a gene: 8. CDR3 nucleotides: TGTGCCAGCGCAGGGACAGGGGTTGAGGCTTTCTTT. Residues: CASAGTGVEAFF.

V usage is TRBV19 and J usage is TRBJ1-6, with TRBD1 identical over 8 bases. The germline CDR1 and CDR2 sequences are LNHDA and SQIVND (reference sequence). V gave up 3 bases and J gave up 7 bases; unmatched junction bases: 8. The CDR3 runs 16 residues. Here the CDR3 reads CASSIGGTGGNSPLHF. DNA of the CDR3: TGTGCCAGTAGTATTGGGGGAACAGGGGGGAATTCACCCCTCCACTTT.

The chain is built from TRBV5-1 and TRBJ1-4, with a possible D match to TRBD1 (5 bases). Trimming pared 4 bases from V and 6 bases from J, leaving 13 bases between. CDR3 length: 14 amino acids. The germline V gene encodes CDR1 SGHRS and CDR2 YFSETQ. The chain's CDR3 is CASSGRGAYEKLFF. In DNA, the CDR3 is TGCGCCAGCAGCGGGAGGGGCGCTTATGAAAAACTGTTTTTT.

The table lists this clone with a count of one. V usage is TRBV19 and J usage is TRBJ1-1; TRBD1 matches at 7 bases. Germline V gene data show CDR1 as LNHDA and CDR2 as SQIVND (reference sequence). CDR3 length: 15 residues. The junction had 5 bases not matched to a gene; V was cut back by 4 bases and J by 0 bases. The CDR3 bases are TGTGCCAGTAGTAGAGCAGGGGGTTTGAACACTGAAGCTTTCTTT. Translating it yields CASSRAGGLNTEAFF. The variable domain in full, completed from reference TRBV19 and TRBJ1-1, reads DGGITQSPKYLFRKEGQNVTLSCEQNLNHDAMYWYRQDPGQGLRLIYYSQIVNDFQKGDIAEGYSVSREKKESFPLTVTSAQKNPTAFYLCASSRAGGLNTEAFFGQGTRLTVV.

The rearrangement joins TRBV4-2 to TRBJ2-7, with 10 bases fitting TRBD1. The trim removed 7 bases at V and 0 bases at J, leaving 9 bases unmatched. The CDR3 length is 16 residues. Germline V gene data show CDR1 as LGHNA and CDR2 as YNFKEQ. The CDR3 is CASNEPGQGNSYEQYF. The CDR3 nucleotides are TGTGCCAGCAATGAACCGGGACAGGGGAACTCCTACGAGCAGTACTTC.

This clone has a single count. The chain joins TRBV29-1 to TRBJ2-3; 14 nucleotides match TRBD2. CDR1 and CDR2 from the germline V gene are SQVTM and ANQGSEA. CDR3 length: 17 amino acids. Unmatched junction bases numbered 10, after V lost 4 bases and J lost 4 bases. The CDR3 bases are TGCAGCGTTGGACTAGCGGGAGGGCCAATCCCCCCAGATACGCAGTATTTT. It encodes CSVGLAGGPIPPDTQYF.

Notes on this clone: This same CDR3 is encoded by further DNA sequences in the sample. The chain employs TRBV27 and TRBJ2-3, with 7 bases fitting TRBD2. Germline CDR1 MNHEY, CDR2 SMNVEV (reference sequence). CDR3 length equals 21 residues. The V and J ends lost 8 bases and 4 bases, in that order; junction bases with no gene match: 30. The CDR3 sequence is CASCGGITSLLGGTTPDTQYF. The DNA of the CDR3 is TGTGCCAGCTGCGGAGGAATTACTTCGCTCTTGGGCGGGACTACCCCAGATACGCAGTATTTT.